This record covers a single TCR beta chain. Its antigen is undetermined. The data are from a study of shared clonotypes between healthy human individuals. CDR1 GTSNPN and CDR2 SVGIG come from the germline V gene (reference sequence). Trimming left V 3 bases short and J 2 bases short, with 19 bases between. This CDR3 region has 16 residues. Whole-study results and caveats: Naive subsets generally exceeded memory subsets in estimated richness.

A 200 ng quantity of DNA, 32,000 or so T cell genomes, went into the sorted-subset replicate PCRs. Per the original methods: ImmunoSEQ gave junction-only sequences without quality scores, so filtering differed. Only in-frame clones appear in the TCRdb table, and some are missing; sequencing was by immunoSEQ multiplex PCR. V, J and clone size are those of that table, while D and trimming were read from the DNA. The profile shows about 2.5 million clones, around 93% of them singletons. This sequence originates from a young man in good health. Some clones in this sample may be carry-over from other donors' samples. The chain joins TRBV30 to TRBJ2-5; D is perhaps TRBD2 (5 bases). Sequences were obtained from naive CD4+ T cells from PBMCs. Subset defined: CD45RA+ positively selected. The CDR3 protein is CAWSGKSGNGQETQYF. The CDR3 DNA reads TGTGCCTGGAGCGGGAAATCGGGAAACGGGCAAGAGACCCAGTACTTC.